This T cell receptor (beta chain) is drawn from a study of cytomegalovirus exposure and HLA in healthy donors. This clone is a singleton in its sample. The CDR3 is made up of 14 amino acids. V lost 4 bases and J lost 7, with 14 bases in between. CDR1 and CDR2 from the germline V gene are SGHVS and FNYEAQ. Researchers ran the PCR with 60 Vbeta and 13 Jbeta primers. Repertoires were generated with immunoSEQ multiplex PCR, while TCRdb's copy carries only in-frame clones and drops some. This table has about 160,000 clones, around 86% appearing once. The chain recombines TRBV7-6 with TRBJ2-1; no reliable D call. The TCR comes from a girl under 10 years old in good health and CMV-seropositive. The material sequenced was PBMCs. CDR3 loop: CASSSPARVNEQFF. In DNA form, the CDR3 reads TGTGCCAGCAGCTCCCCTGCCCGGGTAAATGAGCAGTTCTTC.